One sample yielded the 2 T cell receptor beta chains listed below, sequenced in a study of OX40 agonist ivuxolimab in advanced cancers. TCRdb keeps only in-frame clones here, not all; method: immunoSEQ multiplex PCR. The data contain about 94,000 clones, more than 90% of them singletons. The sample in question was CD4+ or CD8+ T cells sorted from blood, obtained in a trial of the OX40 agonist ivuxolimab. The receptors were sampled from an adult with an advanced solid tumor such as melanoma, head and neck, liver or kidney cancer.

The CDR3 DNA reads TGTGCCAGCAGTGAATACGGCTACGAGCAGTACTTC. This encodes CASSEYGYEQYF. This chain joins TRBV6-1 and TRBJ2-7, with D uncertain. The CDR3 has 12 amino acids. Trimming took 2 bases from V and 3 from J, leaving 5 bases between them. CDR1 MNHNS and CDR2 SASEGT come from the germline V gene.

A note on this clone: Other DNA variants within this sample encode the same CDR3. The CDR3 DNA sequence: TGTGCCAGCAGCTGGGACCGCGGCTCCTACGAGCAGTACTTC. It is translated as CASSWDRGSYEQYF. The J gene is TRBJ2-7, the V gene TRBV2; D possibly matches TRBD1 or TRBD2 (5 bases each). The germline CDR1 and CDR2 sequences are SNHLY and FYNNEI. Trimming took off 6 bases at V and 0 bases at J, with 12 bases between the two ends. The CDR3 spans 14 residues. Variable domain in full (rest from reference TRBV2 and TRBJ2-7): EPEVTQTPSHQVTQMGQEVILRCVPISNHLYFYWYRQILGQKVEFLVSFYNNEISEKSEIFDDQFSVERPDGSNFTLKIRSTKLEDSAMYFCASSWDRGSYEQYFGPGTRLTVT.